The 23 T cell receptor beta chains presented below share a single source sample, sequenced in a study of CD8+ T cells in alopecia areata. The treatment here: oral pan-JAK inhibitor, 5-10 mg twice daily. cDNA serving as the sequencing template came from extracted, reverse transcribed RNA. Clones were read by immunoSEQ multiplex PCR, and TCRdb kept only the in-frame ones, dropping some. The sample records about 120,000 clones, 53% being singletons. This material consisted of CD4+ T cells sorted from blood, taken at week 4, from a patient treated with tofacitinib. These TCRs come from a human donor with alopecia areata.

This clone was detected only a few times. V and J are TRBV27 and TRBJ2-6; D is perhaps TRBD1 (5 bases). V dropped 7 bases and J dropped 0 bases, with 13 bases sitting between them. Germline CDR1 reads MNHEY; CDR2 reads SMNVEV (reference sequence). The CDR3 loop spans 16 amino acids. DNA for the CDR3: TGTGCCAGCACTCTTGGACAATTCTCTGGGGCCAACGTCCTGACTTTC. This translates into CASTLGQFSGANVLTF.

CDR3 coding DNA: TGTGCCAGCGCTACCCCAGGGGCTGCGGGCTACGAGCAGTACTTC. Protein product: CASATPGAAGYEQYF. V usage is TRBV6-5 and J usage is TRBJ2-7; weak D call: TRBD1 (6 bases). V was pared by 8 bases and J by 3 bases, with 20 bases between. Germline V gene lookup returns CDR1 MNHEY and CDR2 SVGAGI. The CDR3 contains 15 residues.

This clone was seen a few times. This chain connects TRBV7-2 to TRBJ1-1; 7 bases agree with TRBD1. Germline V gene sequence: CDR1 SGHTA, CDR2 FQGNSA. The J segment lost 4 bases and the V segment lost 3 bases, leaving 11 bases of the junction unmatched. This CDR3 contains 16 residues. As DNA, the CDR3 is TGTGCCAGCAGCTTCAGAACAGGGAACAGGGGCACTGAAGCTTTCTTT. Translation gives CASSFRTGNRGTEAFF.

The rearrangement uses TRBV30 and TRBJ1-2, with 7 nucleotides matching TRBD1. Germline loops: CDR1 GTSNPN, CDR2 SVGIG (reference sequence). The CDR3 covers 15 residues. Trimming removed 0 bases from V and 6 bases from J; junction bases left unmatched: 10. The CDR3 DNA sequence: TGTGCCTGGAGTGTACCGAGGACAGGTGGTCATGGCTACACCTTC. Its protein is CAWSVPRTGGHGYTF.

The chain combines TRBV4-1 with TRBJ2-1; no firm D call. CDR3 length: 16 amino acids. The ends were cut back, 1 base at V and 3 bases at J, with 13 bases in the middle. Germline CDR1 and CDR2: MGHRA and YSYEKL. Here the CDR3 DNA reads TGCGCCAGCAGCCAAGTCGATATGGGGTTCTACAATGAGCAGTTCTTC. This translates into CASSQVDMGFYNEQFF.

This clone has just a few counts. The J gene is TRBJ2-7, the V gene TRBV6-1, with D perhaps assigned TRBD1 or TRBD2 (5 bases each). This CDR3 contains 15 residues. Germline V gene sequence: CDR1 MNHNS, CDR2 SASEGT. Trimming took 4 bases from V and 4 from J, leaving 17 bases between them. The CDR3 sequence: CASSGAGTRIYEQYF. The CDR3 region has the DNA TGTGCCAGCAGTGGGGCCGGGACCCGAATTTACGAGCAGTACTTC.

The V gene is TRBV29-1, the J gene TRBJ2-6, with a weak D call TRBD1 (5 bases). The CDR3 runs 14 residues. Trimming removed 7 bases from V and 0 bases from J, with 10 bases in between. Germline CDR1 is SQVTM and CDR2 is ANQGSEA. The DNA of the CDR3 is TGCAGCGCGACAGAAGACTCTGGGGCCAACGTCCTGACTTTC. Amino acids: CSATEDSGANVLTF.

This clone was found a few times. In DNA, the CDR3 is TGTGCCAGCAGCCGGGACTCCAGCACAGATACGCAGTATTTT. Translation gives CASSRDSSTDTQYF. This chain connects TRBV2 to TRBJ2-3; perhaps TRBD2 as D (6 bases). Trimming shortened V by 6 bases and J by 0 bases, and 10 bases separated the two germline ends. The CDR3 is 14 residues long. CDR1 is SNHLY, CDR2 FYNNEI, per germline.

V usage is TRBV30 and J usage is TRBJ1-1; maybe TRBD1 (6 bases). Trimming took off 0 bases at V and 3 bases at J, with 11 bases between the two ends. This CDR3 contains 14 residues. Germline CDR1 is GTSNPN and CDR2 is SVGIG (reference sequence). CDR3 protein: CAWSVSRGDTEAFF. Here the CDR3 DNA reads TGTGCCTGGAGTGTCTCCAGGGGCGACACTGAAGCTTTCTTT.

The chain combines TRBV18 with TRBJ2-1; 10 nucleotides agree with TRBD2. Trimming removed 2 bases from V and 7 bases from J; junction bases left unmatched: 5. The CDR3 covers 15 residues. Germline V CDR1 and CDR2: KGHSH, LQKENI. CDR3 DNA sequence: TGTGCCAGCTCACCAGAGCGGGGGGGCCGGAATGAGCAGTTCTTC. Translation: CASSPERGGRNEQFF.

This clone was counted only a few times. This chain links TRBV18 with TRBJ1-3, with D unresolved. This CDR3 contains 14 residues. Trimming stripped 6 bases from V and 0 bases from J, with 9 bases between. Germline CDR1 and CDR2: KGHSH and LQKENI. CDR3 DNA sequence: TGTGCCAGCTCCCGAGCTGGCTCTGGAAACACCATATATTTT. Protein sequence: CASSRAGSGNTIYF.

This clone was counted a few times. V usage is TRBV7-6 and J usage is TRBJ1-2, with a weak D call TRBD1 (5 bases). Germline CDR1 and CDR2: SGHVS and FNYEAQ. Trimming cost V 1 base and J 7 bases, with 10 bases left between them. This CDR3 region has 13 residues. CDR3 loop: CASSLEGFAGYTF. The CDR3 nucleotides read TGTGCCAGCAGCTTAGAGGGGTTCGCTGGCTACACCTTC.

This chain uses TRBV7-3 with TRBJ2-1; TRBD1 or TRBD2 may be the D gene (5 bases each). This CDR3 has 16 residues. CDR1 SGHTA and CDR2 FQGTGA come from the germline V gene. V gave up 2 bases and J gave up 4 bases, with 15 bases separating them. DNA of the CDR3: TGTGCCAGCAGCTTAGGTCGGGGTGGGGGATACAATGAGCAGTTCTTC. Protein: CASSLGRGGGYNEQFF. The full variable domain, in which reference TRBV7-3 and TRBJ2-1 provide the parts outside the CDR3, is GAGVSQTPSNKVTEKGKYVELRCDPISGHTALYWYRQSLGQGPEFLIYFQGTGAADDSGLPNDRFFAVRPEGSVSTLKIQRTERGDSAVYLCASSLGRGGGYNEQFFGPGTRLTVL.

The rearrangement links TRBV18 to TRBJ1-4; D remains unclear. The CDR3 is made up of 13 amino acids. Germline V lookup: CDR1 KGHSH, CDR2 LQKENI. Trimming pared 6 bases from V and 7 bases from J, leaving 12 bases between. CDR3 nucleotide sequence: TGTGCCAGCTCGGTGGATGATGCTGAAAAACTGTTTTTT. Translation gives CASSVDDAEKLFF.

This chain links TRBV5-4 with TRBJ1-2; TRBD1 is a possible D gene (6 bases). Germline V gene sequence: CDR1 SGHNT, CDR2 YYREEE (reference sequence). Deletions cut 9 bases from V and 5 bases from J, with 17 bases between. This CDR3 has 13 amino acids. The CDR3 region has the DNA TGTGCCACCATTGATACAGGGTTTTATGGCTACACCTTC. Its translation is CATIDTGFYGYTF.

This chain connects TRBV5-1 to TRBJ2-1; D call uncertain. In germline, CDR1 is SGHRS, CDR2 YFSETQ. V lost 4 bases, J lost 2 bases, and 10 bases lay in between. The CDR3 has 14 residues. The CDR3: CASSPVGAYNEQFF. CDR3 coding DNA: TGCGCCAGCAGCCCGGTCGGAGCCTACAATGAGCAGTTCTTC.

The CDR3 region is CAWSVLRDSGNTQYF. For the CDR3, the DNA is TGTGCCTGGAGTGTACTCAGGGATTCCGGTAATACGCAGTATTTT. The chain recombines TRBV30 with TRBJ2-3, with D tentatively TRBD1 (5 bases). This CDR3 contains 15 residues. Per the germline V gene, CDR1 is GTSNPN and CDR2 is SVGIG (reference sequence). The germline V and J ends were trimmed by 0 bases and 7 bases, with 17 bases remaining between them. Variable domain in full (rest from reference TRBV30 and TRBJ2-3): SQTIHQWPATLVQPVGSPLSLECTVEGTSNPNLYWYRQAAGRGLQLLFYSVGIGQISSEVPQNLSASRPQDRQFILSSKKLLLSDSGFYLCAWSVLRDSGNTQYFGPGTRLTVL.

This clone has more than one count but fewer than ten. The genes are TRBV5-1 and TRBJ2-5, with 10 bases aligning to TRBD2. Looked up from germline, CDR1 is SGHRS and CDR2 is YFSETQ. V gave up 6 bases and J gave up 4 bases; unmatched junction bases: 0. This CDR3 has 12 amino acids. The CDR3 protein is CASKRGGETQYF. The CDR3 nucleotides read TGCGCCAGCAAGCGGGGGGGAGAGACCCAGTACTTC. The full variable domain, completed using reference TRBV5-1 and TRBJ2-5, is KAGVTQTPRYLIKTRGQQVTLSCSPISGHRSVSWYQQTPGQGLQFLFEYFSETQRNKGNFPGRFSGRQFSNSRSEMNVSTLELGDSALYLCASKRGGETQYFGPGTRLLVL.

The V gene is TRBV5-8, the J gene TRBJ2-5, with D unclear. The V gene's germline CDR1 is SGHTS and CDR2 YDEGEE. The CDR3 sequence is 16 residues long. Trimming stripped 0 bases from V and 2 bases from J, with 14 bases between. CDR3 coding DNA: TGTGCCAGCAGCTTGGAAAGGAAGGCAGGACAAGAGACCCAGTACTTC. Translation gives CASSLERKAGQETQYF.

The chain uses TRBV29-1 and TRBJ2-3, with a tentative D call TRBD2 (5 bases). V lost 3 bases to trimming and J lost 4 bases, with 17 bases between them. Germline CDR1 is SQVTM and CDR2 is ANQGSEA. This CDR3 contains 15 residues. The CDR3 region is CSVDASVARADTQYF. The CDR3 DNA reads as TGCAGCGTTGATGCGTCGGTGGCGAGGGCAGATACGCAGTATTTT.

The CDR3 DNA sequence: TGTGCCAGCTCCGGGACAGGAAGCACAGATACGCAGTATTTT. Translating it yields CASSGTGSTDTQYF. The V call is TRBV27, the J call TRBJ2-3; 8 bases agree with TRBD1. Germline CDR1 is MNHEY and CDR2 is SMNVEV (reference sequence). This CDR3 has 14 residues. The ends lost 8 bases at V and 0 bases at J; junction bases unmatched: 4.

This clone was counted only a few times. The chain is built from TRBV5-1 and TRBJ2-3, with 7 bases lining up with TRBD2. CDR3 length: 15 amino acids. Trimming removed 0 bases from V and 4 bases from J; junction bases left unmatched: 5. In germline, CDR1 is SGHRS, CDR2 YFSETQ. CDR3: CASSLAPGRADTQYF. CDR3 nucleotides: TGCGCCAGCAGCTTGGCCCCAGGGAGGGCAGATACGCAGTATTTT.

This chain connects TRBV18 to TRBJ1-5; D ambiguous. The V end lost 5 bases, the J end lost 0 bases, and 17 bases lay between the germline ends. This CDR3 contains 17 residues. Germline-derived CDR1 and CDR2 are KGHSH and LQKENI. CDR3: CASSSVRRHGSNQPQHF. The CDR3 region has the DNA TGTGCCAGCTCATCGGTTCGTAGACACGGTAGCAATCAGCCCCAGCATTTT. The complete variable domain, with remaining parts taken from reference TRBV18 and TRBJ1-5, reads NAGVMQNPRHLVRRRGQEARLRCSPMKGHSHVYWYRQLPEEGLKFMVYLQKENIIDESGMPKERFSAEFPKEGPSILRIQQVVRGDSAAYFCASSSVRRHGSNQPQHFGDGTRLSIL.